The clone carrying this T cell receptor (beta chain) was detected a few times. The antigen is not known. This specimen belongs to a study of T-cell memory formation after mild COVID-19. As for the study in general: TCR clusters were mostly donor specific. The study's findings and limits: Clones that contracted from day 15 to 85 were balanced CD4/CD8, while later expanders leaned CD4+. Among CD4+ contracting clones, most were CM and EM, and CD8+ ones EMRA. In pre-infection memory, a portion of responding clones appeared, which suggested that cross-reactive memory joined.

TCRdb re-called the 5' RACE reads through MiXCR, storing one row per CDR3 protein. The sample contains 470,000 or so distinct CDR3 sequences, 20% of which appear only once. The V segment lost 10 bases and the J segment 1 base; nucleotides outside the gene matches: 5. The CDR3 extends over 14 amino acids. CDR1 MNHEY and CDR2 SVGAGI come from the germline V gene. The chain employs TRBV6-5 and TRBJ2-3; TRBD2 aligns across 10 bases. Sequenced input: PBMCs or a T cell subset sorted from them (not recorded which). This clonotype originated in an adult woman who had mild COVID-19 (a few samples of this study predate the infection). Cell type and time point are not known. The DNA of the CDR3 is TGTGCCACCAAGCGGGAGGGTCGCACAGATACGCAGTATTTT. As protein: CATKREGRTDTQYF.